One sample yielded the 24 T cell receptor beta chains listed below, sequenced in a study of blood T cell repertoires in COVID-19. Repertoires were generated with immunoSEQ multiplex PCR, while TCRdb's copy carries only in-frame clones and drops some. The sample lists 95,000 to 110,000 clones, almost 90% occurring once. The sample comprised peripheral blood. The source of these receptors is a human donor in a cohort sampled during active COVID-19.

The gene calls are TRBV27 and TRBJ2-7, with 7 positions matching TRBD2. V trimming: 5 bases; J trimming: 5 bases; junction bases outside the gene matches: 9. The CDR3 is 14 amino acids. Germline V gene data show CDR1 as MNHEY and CDR2 as SMNVEV (reference sequence). CDR3 bases: TGTGCCAGCAGTAGGTGGGAGGGCCAAAACGAGCAGTACTTC. It specifies CASSRWEGQNEQYF.

The rearrangement joins TRBV5-5 to TRBJ1-5; a possible D gene is TRBD1 (5 bases). Trimming took off 0 bases at V and 0 bases at J, with 13 bases between the two ends. The CDR3 is 17 residues long. CDR1 SGHKS and CDR2 YYEKEE come from the germline V gene (reference sequence). The CDR3 protein is CASSLVGGTYSNQPQHF. The CDR3 nucleotides read TGTGCCAGCAGCTTGGTCGGGGGGACTTATAGCAATCAGCCCCAGCATTTT. The complete variable domain, with remaining parts taken from reference TRBV5-5 and TRBJ1-5, reads DAGVTQSPTHLIKTRGQQVTLRCSPISGHKSVSWYQQVLGQGPQFIFQYYEKEERGRGNFPDRFSARQFPNYSSELNVNALLLGDSALYLCASSLVGGTYSNQPQHFGDGTRLSIL.

This chain joins TRBV5-6 and TRBJ1-2, with 9 positions matching TRBD1. Germline loops: CDR1 SGHDT, CDR2 YYEEEE. The V gene end was trimmed by 6 bases and the J gene end by 4 bases; junction bases not matched to a gene: 10. There are 15 residues in the CDR3. CDR3 in amino acids: CASTSPDRGVYGYTF. The CDR3 DNA reads as TGTGCCAGCACTTCACCGGACAGGGGAGTCTATGGCTACACCTTC. The complete variable domain, with remaining parts taken from reference TRBV5-6 and TRBJ1-2, reads DAGVTQSPTHLIKTRGQQVTLRCSPKSGHDTVSWYQQALGQGPQFIFQYYEEEERQRGNFPDRFSGHQFPNYSSELNVNALLLGDSALYLCASTSPDRGVYGYTFGSGTRLTVV.

The chain has TRBV7-2 and TRBJ2-7; possibly TRBD2 for D (6 bases). V dropped 1 base and J dropped 3 bases, with 13 bases sitting between them. Per germline, CDR1 SGHTA and CDR2 FQGNSA. CDR3 length equals 15 residues. The CDR3 DNA reads TGTGCCAGCAGCTTAGTCGCCGGGAGTGACTACGAGCAGTACTTC. This sequence encodes CASSLVAGSDYEQYF.

The chain links TRBV6-5 to TRBJ1-1; D may be TRBD1 (6 bases). Trimming left V 6 bases short and J 5 bases short, with 13 bases between. The germline gives CDR1 MNHEY, CDR2 SVGAGI. The length of the CDR3 is 13 residues. The DNA for the CDR3 is TGTGCCAGCAGACAGGGAAGGGGAACTGAAGCTTTCTTT. Translated, it gives CASRQGRGTEAFF.

The chain links TRBV20-1 to TRBJ1-5, with D possibly matching TRBD1 (6 bases). Looked up from germline, CDR1 is DFQATT and CDR2 is SNEGSKA (reference sequence). The CDR3 is 14 residues long. V gave up 3 bases and J gave up 9 bases, with 18 bases separating them. CDR3 amino acids: CSASISRGMAPQHF. Here the CDR3 DNA reads TGCAGTGCTAGTATTTCCAGGGGAATGGCGCCCCAGCATTTT.

The chain recombines TRBV5-4 with TRBJ1-4, with D perhaps matching TRBD1 (6 bases). The V gene's germline CDR1 is SGHNT and CDR2 YYREEE (reference sequence). The CDR3 is 15 residues long. Deletions cut 0 bases from V and 4 bases from J, with 10 bases between. Here the CDR3 reads CASSLELQGNEKLFF. The DNA of the CDR3 is TGTGCCAGCAGCTTGGAGTTACAGGGTAATGAAAAACTGTTTTTT.

This chain uses TRBV6-5 with TRBJ1-4; TRBD1 might be the D (5 bases). With 4 bases removed from V and 5 bases from J, the gap between germline ends came to 17 bases. Germline V CDR1 and CDR2: MNHEY, SVGAGI. CDR3 length: 16 amino acids. The CDR3 is CASSSLRQQGNEKLFF. The CDR3 bases are TGTGCCAGCAGTTCCCTCCGACAGCAAGGGAATGAAAAACTGTTTTTT.

The V gene is TRBV7-9, the J gene TRBJ1-1, with D unresolved. Germline V gene sequence: CDR1 SEHNR, CDR2 FQNEAQ (reference sequence). The V gene lost 6 bases and the J gene lost 3 bases, with 11 bases spanning the gap. The CDR3 consists of 13 residues. In nucleotides, the CDR3 is TGTGCCAGCAGTTCCCTATTTGACACTGAAGCTTTCTTT. Its translation is CASSSLFDTEAFF.

This clone showed up just a few times. V and J are TRBV5-8 and TRBJ2-3; 9 bases are a match to TRBD2. Germline-derived CDR1 and CDR2 are SGHTS and YDEGEE. The CDR3 consists of 16 residues. Germline trimming cut 2 bases from V and 6 bases from J; bases unmatched to any gene: 10. CDR3 sequence: CASSFVSSGGSDTQYF. Written as DNA, the CDR3 is TGTGCCAGCAGCTTCGTCAGTAGCGGGGGTTCTGATACGCAGTATTTT. Full variable domain (outside the CDR3, taken from reference TRBV5-8 and TRBJ2-3): EAGVTQSPTHLIKTRGQQATLRCSPISGHTSVYWYQQALGLGLQFLLWYDEGEERNRGNFPPRFSGRQFPNYSSELNVNALELEDSALYLCASSFVSSGGSDTQYFGPGTRLTVL.

V is TRBV6-2 or TRBV6-3 and J is TRBJ2-7, with 10 bases identical to TRBD2. The germline V gene encodes CDR1 MNHEY and CDR2 SVGEGT. CDR3 length: 14 amino acids. Trimming removed 5 bases from V and 1 base from J; junction bases left unmatched: 2. CDR3 DNA: TGTGCCAGCAGTCCACTAGCGGGATCCTACGAGCAGTACTTC. It translates to CASSPLAGSYEQYF.

DNA of the CDR3: TGTGCTAGTGCCATTATTTTACAGGGGGCTAATACGCAGTATTTT. This gives the protein CASAIILQGANTQYF. The J gene is TRBJ2-3, the V gene TRBV12-5, with 9 positions matching TRBD1. Germline CDR1 LGHNT, CDR2 FRNRAP. CDR3 length: 15 residues. The ends lost 7 bases at V and 7 bases at J; junction bases unmatched: 12.

This clone was detected only once. The V gene is TRBV18, the J gene TRBJ2-7; 8 nucleotides align to TRBD1. The CDR3 extends over 15 amino acids. From germline, CDR1 is KGHSH and CDR2 LQKENI. The trim removed 3 bases at V and 0 bases at J, leaving 4 bases unmatched. The CDR3 DNA is TGTGCCAGCTCACCCGGGACAGGCGACTCCTACGAGCAGTACTTC. Translation gives CASSPGTGDSYEQYF. Supplemented by reference TRBV18 and TRBJ2-7, the full variable domain reads NAGVMQNPRHLVRRRGQEARLRCSPMKGHSHVYWYRQLPEEGLKFMVYLQKENIIDESGMPKERFSAEFPKEGPSILRIQQVVRGDSAAYFCASSPGTGDSYEQYFGPGTRLTVT.

This clone was picked up one time. This chain connects TRBV7-9 to TRBJ2-2, with 7 bases lining up with TRBD1. The ends lost 2 bases at V and 7 bases at J; junction bases unmatched: 4. CDR1 is SEHNR and CDR2 is FQNEAQ in the germline V gene (reference sequence). This CDR3 is built from 14 residues. CDR3 protein: CASSLTGVDGELFF. The CDR3 region has the DNA TGTGCCAGCAGCTTAACAGGGGTGGACGGGGAGCTGTTTTTT.

The chain combines TRBV7-2 with TRBJ1-1; 9 bases match TRBD1. This CDR3 region has 13 residues. Germline V gene data show CDR1 as SGHTA and CDR2 as FQGNSA. Germline trimming cut 4 bases from V and 13 bases from J; bases unmatched to any gene: 10. DNA for the CDR3: TGTGCCAGCAGCTCTTCCGGGACAGGGAAGGGTTTCTTT. This gives the protein CASSSSGTGKGFF. The full variable domain, rest sourced from reference TRBV7-2 and TRBJ1-1, is GAGVSQSPSNKVTEKGKDVELRCDPISGHTALYWYRQSLGQGLEFLIYFQGNSAPDKSGLPSDRFSAERTGGSVSTLTIQRTQQEDSAVYLCASSSSGTGKGFFGQGTRLTVV.

This rearrangement joins TRBV6-5 to TRBJ2-7; 12 bases are a match to TRBD2. The V gene's germline CDR1 is MNHEY and CDR2 SVGAGI. The CDR3 consists of 15 residues. V dropped 5 bases and J dropped 3; count of bases not matched to a gene: 5. This chain's CDR3 is CASSPGLAGSYEQYF. The CDR3, as DNA: TGTGCCAGCAGTCCAGGACTAGCGGGAAGCTACGAGCAGTACTTC.

The count of this clone is one. The chain uses TRBV6-2 or TRBV6-3 and TRBJ2-7, with D hard to call. V was shortened by 2 bases and J by 7 bases, with 12 bases between the two germline ends. Germline V CDR1 and CDR2: MNHEY, SVGEGT. The CDR3 runs 13 residues. The CDR3 DNA sequence: TGTGCCAGCAGTTACGTAGGCCCCGGGGAGCAGTACTTC. The encoded protein is CASSYVGPGEQYF.

The chain has TRBV4-1 and TRBJ2-3, with D unclear. The CDR3 covers 13 residues. Per germline, CDR1 MGHRA and CDR2 YSYEKL. V lost 4 bases and J lost 6, with 11 bases in between. CDR3 amino acids: CASSRPPEDTQYF. CDR3 DNA sequence: TGCGCCAGCAGCCGTCCTCCCGAGGATACGCAGTATTTT.

The gene calls are TRBV5-1 and TRBJ2-3; TRBD2 matches at 15 bases. V dropped 4 bases and J dropped 5; count of bases not matched to a gene: 5. The CDR3 runs to 16 residues. CDR1 is SGHRS, CDR2 YFSETQ, per germline. The CDR3 DNA is TGCGCCAGCAGCACGGGACTAGCGGGGGGCCTAGATACGCAGTATTTT. Its translation: CASSTGLAGGLDTQYF.

This sequence joins TRBV9 and TRBJ2-7, with D perhaps TRBD1 (6 bases). There are 15 residues in the CDR3. Germline loops: CDR1 SGDLS, CDR2 YYNGEE. V gave up 0 bases and J gave up 3 bases, with 13 bases separating them. This CDR3 reads CASSVAVGGHYEQYF. The DNA for the CDR3 is TGTGCCAGCAGCGTAGCAGTAGGGGGTCACTACGAGCAGTACTTC. The full variable domain, completed using reference TRBV9 and TRBJ2-7, is DSGVTQTPKHLITATGQRVTLRCSPRSGDLSVYWYQQSLDQGLQFLIQYYNGEERAKGNILERFSAQQFPDLHSELNLSSLELGDSALYFCASSVAVGGHYEQYFGPGTRLTVT.

The J gene is TRBJ1-5, the V gene TRBV27, with 7 bases identical to TRBD1. CDR3 size: 15 residues. The V gene's germline CDR1 is MNHEY and CDR2 SMNVEV (reference sequence). The V segment lost 2 bases and the J segment 6 bases; nucleotides outside the gene matches: 7. CDR3 loop: CASSLATGYGQPQHF. CDR3 DNA: TGTGCCAGCAGTTTAGCGACAGGGTACGGTCAGCCCCAGCATTTT.

The chain combines TRBV7-2 with TRBJ2-7; no firm D call. CDR3 length: 14 amino acids. V dropped 5 bases and J dropped 3 bases, with 14 bases sitting between them. Germline-derived CDR1 and CDR2 are SGHTA and FQGNSA. This CDR3 reads CASSPQSYSYEQYF. CDR3 bases: TGTGCCAGCAGCCCACAGTCCTACAGCTACGAGCAGTACTTC.

J is TRBJ1-5 and V is TRBV27; D might be TRBD1 (6 bases). The CDR3 has 15 residues. Germline V gene lookup returns CDR1 MNHEY and CDR2 SMNVEV (reference sequence). V dropped 7 bases and J dropped 7 bases, with 20 bases sitting between them. CDR3 amino acids: CASTPSQGNGQPQHF. In DNA, the CDR3 is TGTGCCAGCACCCCTAGTCAGGGGAACGGGCAGCCCCAGCATTTT.

J is TRBJ2-3 and V is TRBV10-3, with 11 bases fitting TRBD2. CDR1 ENHRY and CDR2 SYGVKD come from the germline V gene. V shed 0 bases and J 5 bases; nucleotides not matched to a gene: 4. This CDR3 is built from 16 residues. The CDR3 region is CAISESLAGVRDTQYF. The CDR3 bases are TGTGCCATCAGTGAGTCACTAGCGGGAGTTAGAGATACGCAGTATTTT.